This T cell receptor beta chain was sequenced during a study of graft-versus-host responses after intestinal transplantation. The wider study: Multivisceral, liver-intestinal, or isolated intestinal transplants were received by the recipients.

The CDR3 runs 14 residues. Germline loops: CDR1 WNHNN, CDR2 SYGVQD (reference sequence). V was clipped by 0 bases and J by 4 bases, with 8 bases between them. Only in-frame clones appear in the TCRdb table, and some are missing; sequencing was by immunoSEQ multiplex PCR. The sample records just under 100,000 clones, 75% to 95% being singletons. The chain recombines TRBV10-1 with TRBJ2-3, with a possible D match to TRBD2 (5 bases). Specimen: PBMCs, collected 450 to 480 days after intestinal transplant. The sequence came from a human patient who received an intestinal transplant, so some T cells may come from the graft donor. CDR3 residues: CASSESGRADTQYF. In DNA form, the CDR3 reads TGCGCCAGCAGTGAGTCTGGGCGGGCAGATACGCAGTATTTT.